The 31 T cell receptor beta chains below come from one sample, sequenced in a study of T-cell memory formation after mild COVID-19. TCRdb reprocessed the 5' RACE reads via MiXCR and lists one record per CDR3 protein. Counted here are 400,000 or so distinct CDR3 sequences, around 19% occurring once; the ten biggest clones make up more than 8%. Input material: PBMCs or a T cell subset sorted from them (not recorded which). These receptors were taken from an adult woman who had mild COVID-19 (a few samples of this study predate the infection). Cell type and time point are not known.

This chain uses TRBV12-3 or TRBV12-4 with TRBJ2-2; TRBD1 is a possible D gene (6 bases). V was shortened by 5 bases and J by 0 bases, with 13 bases between the two germline ends. The CDR3 is 16 amino acids. The CDR3 spells CASSPPEGANTGELFF. CDR3 DNA: TGTGCCAGCAGTCCCCCCGAGGGGGCGAACACCGGGGAGCTGTTTTTT.

The gene calls are TRBV11-2 and TRBJ2-1; TRBD2 might be the D (5 bases). Germline lookup yields CDR1 SGHAT and CDR2 FQNNGV. Trimming cost V 5 bases and J 0 bases, with 14 bases left between them. The CDR3 length is 16 residues. The CDR3 bases are TGTGCCAGCAGCGTCGAGAGCGGCAGCTCCTACAATGAGCAGTTCTTC. Protein sequence: CASSVESGSSYNEQFF.

This clonotype has only a few counts. The CDR3 spells CASSSTTGPGAQYF. As DNA, the CDR3 is TGTGCCAGCAGTTCCACGACTGGGCCTGGGGCGCAGTACTTC. This rearrangement joins TRBV12-3 or TRBV12-4 to TRBJ2-7; TRBD1 is a possible D gene (5 bases). The ends were cut back, 4 bases at V and 9 bases at J, with 19 bases in the middle. The length of the CDR3 is 14 residues.

The chain uses TRBV19 and TRBJ2-3; a possible D gene is TRBD2 (5 bases). The CDR3 spans 11 residues. V gave up 3 bases and J gave up 9 bases, with 7 bases separating them. Germline values: CDR1 LNHDA, CDR2 SQIVND (reference sequence). DNA for the CDR3: TGTGCCAGTAGTATTCCGGGAACGCAGTATTTT. Translation gives CASSIPGTQYF.

CDR3 sequence reads: CASSPGISTDTQYF. CDR3 coding DNA: TGTGCCAGCTCACCAGGGATCTCCACAGATACGCAGTATTTT. The chain carries TRBV18 and TRBJ2-3; the D is unclear. Trimming left V 2 bases short and J 2 bases short, with 8 bases between. The germline CDR1 and CDR2 sequences are KGHSH and LQKENI. The CDR3 covers 14 residues.

J is TRBJ2-5 and V is TRBV12-3 or TRBV12-4, with D hard to call. The CDR3 sequence is 15 residues long. Trimming left V 5 bases short and J 1 base short, with 14 bases between. CDR3 amino acids: CASSHWGIGQETQYF. The CDR3, as DNA: TGTGCCAGCAGTCATTGGGGAATCGGCCAAGAGACCCAGTACTTC.

This clonotype was counted between two and nine times. The rearrangement uses TRBV20-1 and TRBJ1-5, with TRBD1 as a possible D gene (6 bases). There are 11 residues in the CDR3. Germline values: CDR1 DFQATT, CDR2 SNEGSKA (reference sequence). Trimming took 3 bases from V and 8 from J, leaving 8 bases between them. Here the CDR3 DNA reads TGCAGTGCTAGCGAGGGGGAGCCCCAGCATTTT. The encoded protein is CSASEGEPQHF.

The rearrangement joins TRBV9 to TRBJ1-2; D call uncertain. From germline, CDR1 is SGDLS and CDR2 YYNGEE. V lost 1 base and J lost 4, with 17 bases in between. The CDR3 spans 16 residues. The CDR3 here is CASSVSPRVPIYGYTF. In nucleotides, the CDR3 is TGTGCCAGCAGCGTATCCCCTCGAGTCCCTATCTATGGCTACACCTTC.

This clonotype was counted between two and nine times. The chain recombines TRBV5-1 with TRBJ2-1; TRBD1 might be the D (7 bases). The germline CDR1 and CDR2 sequences are SGHRS and YFSETQ. This CDR3 contains 17 residues. V gave up 0 bases and J gave up 5 bases, with 18 bases separating them. The CDR3 spells CASSLAGGQRHHNEQFF. The DNA of the CDR3 is TGCGCCAGCAGCTTGGCCGGGGGACAGCGACACCACAATGAGCAGTTCTTC.

The chain combines TRBV7-2 with TRBJ2-7; 8 bases match TRBD1. Trimming at V came to 3 bases and at J to 5 bases, leaving 9 bases not matched to a gene. Germline V gene lookup returns CDR1 SGHTA and CDR2 FQGNSA. The CDR3 is 15 amino acids. The CDR3 nucleotides are TGTGCCAGCAGCTTGAGGACAGGGATCGGGAACGAGCAGTACTTC. It specifies CASSLRTGIGNEQYF. The whole variable domain, filled in from reference TRBV7-2 and TRBJ2-7, reads GAGVSQSPSNKVTEKGKDVELRCDPISGHTALYWYRQSLGQGLEFLIYFQGNSAPDKSGLPSDRFSAERTGGSVSTLTIQRTQQEDSAVYLCASSLRTGIGNEQYFGPGTRLTVT.

The rearrangement joins TRBV24-1 to TRBJ2-7, with D tentatively TRBD1 (6 bases). The CDR3 length is 14 residues. Trimming cost V 4 bases and J 2 bases, with 11 bases left between them. Germline V gives CDR1 KGHDR, CDR2 SFDVKD. The CDR3 DNA reads TGTGCCACCAGTGACAGGGGATCTCCCTACGAGCAGTACTTC. It translates to CATSDRGSPYEQYF.

In its sample, this clonotype was seen a few times. The junction and the germline gene differ at one end; a read error may be behind it. V gene TRBV7-8 combines with J gene TRBJ2-1; D remains unclear. The germline gives CDR1 SGHVS, CDR2 FQNEAQ. The CDR3 totals 8 residues. CDR3 region: CASSPQHF. CDR3 DNA sequence: TGTGCCAGCAGCCCCCAGCACTTC.

This clonotype was counted a few times. The gene calls are TRBV5-1 and TRBJ2-3, with 11 nucleotides matching TRBD2. Germline V gene lookup returns CDR1 SGHRS and CDR2 YFSETQ. The trim removed 4 bases at V and 2 bases at J, leaving 9 bases unmatched. The CDR3 loop spans 17 amino acids. The CDR3 coding sequence is TGCGCCAGCAGCCCCCGGGGGACTAGCGGAGTCACAGATACGCAGTATTTT. Its protein product is CASSPRGTSGVTDTQYF.

This rearrangement joins TRBV6-6 to TRBJ1-2; tentative D call: TRBD1 (5 bases). The CDR3 sequence is 10 residues long. V lost 7 bases, J lost 8 bases, and 8 bases lay in between. CDR1 and CDR2 from the germline V gene are MNHNY and SVGAGI (reference sequence). For the CDR3, the DNA is TGTGCCAGCATGAGGGGAGGCTACACCTTC. As protein: CASMRGGYTF.

The sample holds a few counts of this clonotype. The chain links TRBV5-1 to TRBJ1-1, with 10 bases lining up with TRBD1. This CDR3 comprises 17 residues. CDR1 and CDR2 (germline): SGHRS, YFSETQ. Trimming took 0 bases from V and 1 from J; bases not matched to a gene: 6. CDR3 in amino acids: CASSLAPGQGTNTEAFF. DNA for the CDR3: TGCGCCAGCAGCTTGGCTCCGGGACAGGGGACGAACACTGAAGCTTTCTTT. Looking up the rest from reference TRBV5-1 and TRBJ1-1 gives the full variable domain: KAGVTQTPRYLIKTRGQQVTLSCSPISGHRSVSWYQQTPGQGLQFLFEYFSETQRNKGNFPGRFSGRQFSNSRSEMNVSTLELGDSALYLCASSLAPGQGTNTEAFFGQGTRLTVV.

The rearrangement links TRBV12-3 or TRBV12-4 to TRBJ2-2, with a weak D call TRBD2 (5 bases). V lost 7 bases and J 6 bases, leaving 15 bases between the germline ends. The CDR3 has 14 amino acids. The CDR3 bases are TGTGCCAGCAATCGGCGGGCGAGCGCCGGGGAGCTGTTTTTT. This encodes CASNRRASAGELFF.

This sequence joins TRBV4-2 and TRBJ2-5; D tentatively fits TRBD1 or TRBD2 (6 bases each). V was trimmed by 1 base and J by 1 base, leaving 13 bases between them. Germline CDR1 LGHNA, CDR2 YNFKEQ. CDR3 length equals 16 residues. CDR3 sequence reads: CASSQAGPGAQETQYF. The CDR3 DNA sequence: TGTGCCAGCAGCCAAGCCGGGCCGGGGGCCCAAGAGACCCAGTACTTC.

This clonotype was found a few times. The chain employs TRBV7-9 and TRBJ1-3, with D unclear. The CDR3 is 14 amino acids. CDR1 is SEHNR and CDR2 is FQNEAQ in the germline V gene (reference sequence). V lost 5 bases and J lost 4, with 12 bases in between. The CDR3 DNA sequence: TGTGCCAGCAGCCCAGAGGCTGTGGGAAACACCATATATTTT. Protein product: CASSPEAVGNTIYF.

This clonotype has a handful of counts. The V call is TRBV7-8, the J call TRBJ1-2; 8 bases match TRBD1. Germline V gene lookup returns CDR1 SGHVS and CDR2 FQNEAQ. The CDR3 is 15 amino acids. V lost 2 bases to trimming and J lost 7 bases; unmatched junction nucleotides: 9. DNA for the CDR3: TGTGCCAGCAGCTTAAGCCCCTACAGGGGGTTTGGCTACACCTTC. Translating it yields CASSLSPYRGFGYTF.

This clonotype was observed a handful of times. The chain carries TRBV4-3 and TRBJ2-3, with unresolved D. The CDR3 is 16 amino acids. The V end lost 0 bases, the J end lost 1 base, and 11 bases lay between the germline ends. Germline values: CDR1 LGHNA, CDR2 YSLEER. As DNA, the CDR3 is TGCGCCAGCAGCCAAGATCGGGTCACCGGCACAGATACGCAGTATTTT. It encodes CASSQDRVTGTDTQYF.

The chain uses TRBV9 and TRBJ2-7; either TRBD1 or TRBD2 may supply D (5 bases each). Germline values: CDR1 SGDLS, CDR2 YYNGEE. V was clipped by 3 bases and J by 6 bases, with 16 bases between them. The CDR3 runs 14 residues. CDR3: CASSDVPGTAEQYF. The CDR3 DNA is TGTGCCAGCAGCGACGTCCCAGGGACGGCCGAGCAGTACTTC. Full variable domain (remainder filled in from reference TRBV9 and TRBJ2-7): DSGVTQTPKHLITATGQRVTLRCSPRSGDLSVYWYQQSLDQGLQFLIQYYNGEERAKGNILERFSAQQFPDLHSELNLSSLELGDSALYFCASSDVPGTAEQYFGPGTRLTVT.

This clonotype was detected only a few times. The rearrangement uses TRBV7-6 and TRBJ2-5, with D perhaps TRBD2 (6 bases). This CDR3 has 16 residues. Per the germline V gene, CDR1 is SGHVS and CDR2 is FNYEAQ. V gave up 0 bases and J gave up 5 bases, with 16 bases separating them. As DNA, the CDR3 is TGTGCCAGCAGCTTAGCGGGCCTAGAGGGGAGGGAGACCCAGTACTTC. Translated: CASSLAGLEGRETQYF.

This clonotype was recorded a few times. The chain recombines TRBV12-3 or TRBV12-4 with TRBJ2-7, with TRBD2 matching 8 bases. V was pared by 9 bases and J by 7 bases, with 8 bases of the junction left unmatched. This CDR3 contains 12 residues. DNA for the CDR3: TGTGCCAGTAGCCCTTCGGGGGGGGAGCAGTACTTC. Its protein product is CASSPSGGEQYF.

This chain connects TRBV4-3 to TRBJ2-3, with TRBD1 matching 8 bases. The CDR3 sequence is 13 residues long. V was clipped by 0 bases and J by 12 bases; unmatched bases: 5. CDR1 LGHNA and CDR2 YSLEER come from the germline V gene. CDR3 residues: CASSQEGPGGQYF. The CDR3 nucleotides are TGCGCCAGCAGCCAAGAAGGACCAGGGGGCCAGTATTTT.

In this sample, this clonotype turned up many times. This chain links TRBV28 with TRBJ2-7, with a tentative D call TRBD1 (5 bases). V gave up 4 bases and J gave up 9 bases, with 10 bases separating them. Per germline, CDR1 MDHEN and CDR2 SYDVKM. The CDR3 runs to 11 residues. CDR3 DNA: TGTGCCAGCAGTTCGGACATCAGGCAGTACTTC. It specifies CASSSDIRQYF.

This clonotype has more than one count but fewer than ten. A much more abundant neighbour one base away suggests this may be a read error. The CDR3 DNA is TGTGCCAGCAGCTTAGCGGAAGATACGCAGTATTTT. This translates into CASSLAEDTQYF. This chain joins TRBV7-9 and TRBJ2-3; D uncertain. V lost 0 bases to trimming and J lost 5 bases, with 3 bases between them. This CDR3 region has 12 residues. Germline V gene lookup returns CDR1 SEHNR and CDR2 FQNEAQ (reference sequence).

V usage is TRBV5-5 and J usage is TRBJ2-1; D unclear. Per the germline V gene, CDR1 is SGHKS and CDR2 is YYEKEE (reference sequence). This CDR3 is 15 amino acids long. V was trimmed by 0 bases and J by 7 bases, leaving 14 bases between them. DNA of the CDR3: TGTGCCAGCAGCTTGGAGGGCGTCCGGTGGAATGAGCAGTTCTTC. Protein: CASSLEGVRWNEQFF.

There are a few counts of this clonotype. V gene TRBV5-1 combines with J gene TRBJ2-4, with D hard to call. The ends were cut back, 4 bases at V and 6 bases at J, with 14 bases in the middle. CDR1 and CDR2 from the germline V gene are SGHRS and YFSETQ. The CDR3 extends over 14 amino acids. CDR3 region: CASSPGPPSNIQYF. The CDR3 nucleotides are TGCGCCAGCAGCCCTGGACCCCCCTCAAACATTCAGTACTTC.

This clonotype came up a few times. The CDR3: CASSPLVEADTQYF. CDR3 coding DNA: TGTGCCAGCAGCCCGCTGGTTGAAGCAGATACGCAGTATTTT. The genes are TRBV14 and TRBJ2-3, with D unresolved. Trimming removed 4 bases from V and 4 bases from J, with 12 bases in between. This CDR3 is 14 amino acids long. The V gene's germline CDR1 is SGHDN and CDR2 FVKESK. Full variable domain (outside the CDR3, taken from reference TRBV14 and TRBJ2-3): EAGVTQFPSHSVIEKGQTVTLRCDPISGHDNLYWYRRVMGKEIKFLLHFVKESKQDESGMPNNRFLAERTGGTYSTLKVQPAELEDSGVYFCASSPLVEADTQYFGPGTRLTVL.

This clonotype was detected only a few times. This CDR3 reads CASSSGTVQFTDTQYF. The CDR3 region has the DNA TGCGCCAGCAGCTCCGGGACAGTTCAGTTCACAGATACGCAGTATTTT. The chain links TRBV5-1 to TRBJ2-3; TRBD1 matches at 7 bases. CDR3 length equals 16 residues. J gave up 2 bases and V 3 bases, and 9 bases lay outside the gene matches. Germline CDR1 is SGHRS and CDR2 is YFSETQ. Based on the CDR3 plus reference TRBV5-1 and TRBJ2-3, the full variable domain is KAGVTQTPRYLIKTRGQQVTLSCSPISGHRSVSWYQQTPGQGLQFLFEYFSETQRNKGNFPGRFSGRQFSNSRSEMNVSTLELGDSALYLCASSSGTVQFTDTQYFGPGTRLTVL.

The chain joins TRBV5-1 to TRBJ2-5; no reliable D call. The CDR3 is 11 residues long. V lost 3 bases to trimming and J lost 5 bases, with 5 bases between them. CDR1 SGHRS and CDR2 YFSETQ come from the germline V gene. CDR3 sequence (DNA): TGCGCCAGCAGCTCCGATGAGACCCAGTACTTC. Its protein is CASSSDETQYF.